This T cell receptor (beta chain) was retrieved from a study of cytomegalovirus exposure and HLA in healthy donors. Germline V gives CDR1 SGHRS, CDR2 YFSETQ. Trimming left V 0 bases short and J 6 bases short, with 18 bases between. The CDR3 is made up of 16 amino acids. Turning to this clone: Its target is not known.

General observations from the study: An analysis done earlier found most TCR beta V segments productive about 87% or about 30% of the time. Presence/absence analysis assumed near-uniform sequencing depth across donors. Later analysis identified a missense DCLRE1C variant that was linked to TCR beta V- and J-gene trimming. Per a later analysis, about 15,000 TCR beta sequences showed association with HLA alleles at 0.05 false discovery rate.

The PCR used 60 Vbeta and 13 Jbeta primers. Assay: immunoSEQ multiplex PCR; the TCRdb copy retains only in-frame clones and omits some. This listing includes roughly 120,000 clones. The genes are TRBV5-1 and TRBJ1-2; D might be TRBD1 (5 bases). The receptor was isolated from a middle-aged man in good health and CMV-seronegative. The sample comprised PBMCs. The CDR3 DNA reads as TGCGCCAGCAGCTTGGTGATAGGGGTTAGTCTCCATGGCTACACCTTC. Residues: CASSLVIGVSLHGYTF.